The source of this TCR beta chain is a study of neurological immune-mediated disorders. Study at large: Multiple sclerosis patients numbered some 35, with approximately 31 relapsing-remitting and 3 secondary progressive.

This clonotype was counted ten times or more. Its antigen is unidentified. Preparation of the unsorted libraries drew on 2 million PBMCs stored at -80 C. The cDNA came from 5'RACE with 10-nucleotide random UMIs. TCRdb redid the calling of the 5' RACE reads with MiXCR, one entry per CDR3 protein. The sample consists of 75,000 to 80,000 distinct CDR3 sequences, approximately 5% of them appearing once. CDR1 is LGHDT, CDR2 YNNKEL, per germline (reference sequence). Deletions cut 4 bases from V and 4 bases from J, with 19 bases between. The CDR3 sequence is 16 residues long. Findings and caveats of the study: HTLV-1-associated myelopathy displayed the greatest TCR clonal expansion, and multiple sclerosis exhibited the smallest, lower than that of healthy controls.

Material: PBMCs. The sequence was obtained from a woman aged 30 to 39 with multiple sclerosis. The V call is TRBV3-1, the J call TRBJ1-1; D not certain. This chain's CDR3 is CASSRNQDVRGTEAFF. The DNA of the CDR3 is TGTGCCAGCAGCCGAAATCAGGACGTTCGGGGCACTGAAGCTTTCTTT.